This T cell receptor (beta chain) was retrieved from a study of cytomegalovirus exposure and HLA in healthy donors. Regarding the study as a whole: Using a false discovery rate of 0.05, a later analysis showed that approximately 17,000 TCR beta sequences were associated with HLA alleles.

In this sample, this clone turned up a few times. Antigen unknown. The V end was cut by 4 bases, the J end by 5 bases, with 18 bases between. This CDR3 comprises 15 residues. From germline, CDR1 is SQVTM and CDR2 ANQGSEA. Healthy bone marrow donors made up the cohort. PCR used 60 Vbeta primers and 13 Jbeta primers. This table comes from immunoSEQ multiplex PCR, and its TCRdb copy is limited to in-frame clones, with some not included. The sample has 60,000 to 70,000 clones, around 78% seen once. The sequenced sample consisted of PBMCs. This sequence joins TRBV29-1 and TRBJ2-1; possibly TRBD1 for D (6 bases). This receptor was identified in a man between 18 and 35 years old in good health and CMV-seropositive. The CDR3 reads CSVVESGAVNNEQFF. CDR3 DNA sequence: TGCAGCGTTGTAGAGTCAGGGGCAGTCAACAATGAGCAGTTCTTC.